These 20 T cell receptor beta chains came from one sample sequenced in a study of technical replicates of blood from several donors. Clones were sequenced by immunoSEQ multiplex PCR, and TCRdb holds only the in-frame ones, with some missing. The profile covers about 57,000 clones, with roughly 95% appearing a single time and less than 5% taken by the ten largest. Sequencing was performed on PBMCs. All receptors derive from a human donor in good health. Some clones in this sample may be carry-over from other donors' samples.

The genes are TRBV9 and TRBJ2-3, with D unclear. The CDR3 totals 13 residues. Germline V gene data show CDR1 as SGDLS and CDR2 as YYNGEE. V lost 3 bases and J lost 2, with 7 bases in between. CDR3 DNA: TGTGCCAGCAGCGCGTGGGCCACAGATACGCAGTATTTT. It translates to CASSAWATDTQYF.

This clone has only one observation. V usage is TRBV5-3 and J usage is TRBJ1-1; D not certain. TRBV5-3 is marked as an open reading frame, function uncertain. This CDR3 contains 13 residues. V was shortened by 4 bases and J by 0 bases, with 7 bases between the two germline ends. The CDR3 loop reads CARSPPVNTEAFF. The CDR3 DNA reads TGTGCCAGAAGCCCTCCAGTGAACACTGAAGCTTTCTTT.

The V gene is TRBV11-3, the J gene TRBJ2-1; TRBD2 matches at 10 bases. V shed 5 bases and J 4 bases; nucleotides not matched to a gene: 8. This CDR3 has 16 residues. Germline V gives CDR1 SGHNT, CDR2 YENEEA. CDR3 coding DNA: TGTGCCAGCAGCCAAACTAGCGGGGCACCTTACAATGAGCAGTTCTTC. Translation gives CASSQTSGAPYNEQFF.

This chain's CDR3 is CASRPRGKGNGYTF. DNA of the CDR3: TGTGCAAGTCGCCCAAGAGGTAAGGGGAATGGCTACACCTTC. The chain uses TRBV12-2 and TRBJ1-2; the D call of TRBD1 is as the table states it, not checked on the DNA. TRBV12-2 is a recognized pseudogene. The CDR3 contains 14 residues.

The rearrangement links TRBV6-6 to TRBJ1-6; 7 bases line up with TRBD1. J was trimmed by 5 bases and V by 5 bases; bases with no gene match: 6. Germline V gene lookup returns CDR1 MNHNY and CDR2 SVGAGI (reference sequence). The CDR3 is 15 residues long. The CDR3 coding sequence is TGTGCCAGCAGTCCACTACAGGGGAATAATTCACCCCTCCACTTT. The encoded protein is CASSPLQGNNSPLHF.

The chain has TRBV5-3 and TRBJ2-1; possibly TRBD1 for D (6 bases). TRBV5-3 belongs to the ORF category, with a function that is uncertain. V dropped 4 bases and J dropped 7 bases, with 15 bases sitting between them. This CDR3 is 14 amino acids long. The CDR3 nucleotides are TGTGCCAGAAGCCCCAGGGGTCGGAGGAATGAGCAGTTCTTC. Encoded protein: CARSPRGRRNEQFF.

The rearrangement uses TRBV5-1 and TRBJ2-2, with 13 bases aligning to TRBD2. With 4 bases clipped from V and 6 bases from J, the junction kept 3 bases outside the gene matches. Germline assignment: CDR1 SGHRS and CDR2 YFSETQ. The CDR3 is made up of 15 amino acids. The CDR3 protein is CASSGLAGAAGELFF. CDR3 nucleotides: TGCGCCAGCAGCGGACTAGCGGGAGCCGCCGGGGAGCTGTTTTTT.

This clone is a singleton in its sample. The chain uses TRBV5-4 and TRBJ2-7; possible D gene TRBD2, 6 bases. The CDR3 runs to 15 residues. The germline V gene has CDR1 SGHNT and CDR2 YYREEE (reference sequence). V was shortened by 0 bases and J by 2 bases, with 12 bases between the two germline ends. CDR3: CASSLVAGSTYEQYF. Written as DNA, the CDR3 is TGTGCCAGCAGCTTGGTGGCGGGGTCGACCTACGAGCAGTACTTC.

The chain combines TRBV30 with TRBJ2-7; D is unresolved. Per germline, CDR1 GTSNPN and CDR2 SVGIG (reference sequence). CDR3 length equals 13 residues. The germline V and J ends were trimmed by 2 bases and 6 bases, with 14 bases remaining between them. CDR3 amino acids: CAWSFSLYLEQYF. The CDR3 nucleotides are TGTGCCTGGAGTTTTTCCCTATATCTCGAGCAGTACTTC.

The CDR3 loop is CASSYAHGPGANVLTF. The CDR3 DNA is TGTGCCAGCAGTTACGCCCATGGGCCTGGGGCCAACGTCCTGACTTTC. The V call is TRBV6-5, the J call TRBJ2-6; D is uncertain. The V end lost 2 bases, the J end lost 2 bases, and 10 bases lay between the germline ends. The germline gives CDR1 MNHEY, CDR2 SVGAGI. This CDR3 has 16 residues.

CDR3: CASSLLFSGGYTF. In DNA form, the CDR3 reads TGCGCCAGCAGCTTGCTCTTCTCCGGGGGCTACACCTTC. V gene TRBV5-1 combines with J gene TRBJ1-2; D call uncertain. From germline, CDR1 is SGHRS and CDR2 YFSETQ. With 1 base removed from V and 8 bases from J, the gap between germline ends came to 12 bases. CDR3 size: 13 residues.

A single count supports this clone. The chain couples TRBV4-2 to TRBJ2-7; TRBD2 is a possible D gene (6 bases). The CDR3 covers 14 residues. Germline V CDR1 and CDR2: LGHNA, YNFKEQ. V lost 4 bases and J lost 2, with 12 bases in between. The CDR3 nucleotides read TGTGCCAGCAGCCCAGGGACTGGGACCTACGAGCAGTACTTC. Translation gives CASSPGTGTYEQYF.

The chain uses TRBV2 and TRBJ1-2, with a weak D call TRBD1 (6 bases). From germline, CDR1 is SNHLY and CDR2 FYNNEI. This CDR3 has 12 amino acids. V dropped 4 bases and J dropped 8 bases, with 11 bases sitting between them. The CDR3 nucleotides are TGTGCCAGCAGTGCGGTACAGGGCGGCTACACCTTC. Its protein is CASSAVQGGYTF. Full variable domain (remainder filled in from reference TRBV2 and TRBJ1-2): EPEVTQTPSHQVTQMGQEVILRCVPISNHLYFYWYRQILGQKVEFLVSFYNNEISEKSEIFDDQFSVERPDGSNFTLKIRSTKLEDSAMYFCASSAVQGGYTFGSGTRLTVV.

The table lists this clone with a count of one. V is TRBV10-3 and J is TRBJ1-1; D is unresolved. This CDR3 is built from 12 residues. With 5 bases removed from V and 7 bases from J, the gap between germline ends came to 11 bases. Germline assignment: CDR1 ENHRY and CDR2 SYGVKD. CDR3 nucleotides: TGTGCCATCAGTCAGACAAAGAATGAAGCTTTCTTT. Translation: CAISQTKNEAFF.

This chain joins TRBV5-1 and TRBJ2-1; possible D gene TRBD2, 5 bases. Trimming removed 5 bases from V and 8 bases from J, with 8 bases in between. CDR1 is SGHRS, CDR2 YFSETQ, per germline. This CDR3 spans 11 amino acids. CDR3: CASRLEDEQFF. For the CDR3, the DNA is TGCGCCAGCAGACTAGAGGATGAGCAGTTCTTC.

V and J are TRBV6-5 and TRBJ2-3; 13 nucleotides line up with TRBD2. J gave up 2 bases and V 6 bases, and 2 bases lay outside the gene matches. CDR3 length: 15 amino acids. Per the germline V gene, CDR1 is MNHEY and CDR2 is SVGAGI. The chain's CDR3 is CASSGLAGDTDTQYF. In DNA form, the CDR3 reads TGTGCCAGCAGCGGACTAGCGGGAGACACAGATACGCAGTATTTT.

This chain links TRBV5-1 with TRBJ2-6; D is possibly TRBD1 (5 bases). Germline V gene data show CDR1 as SGHRS and CDR2 as YFSETQ. The CDR3 length is 15 residues. V lost 0 bases to trimming and J lost 4 bases, with 8 bases between them. The CDR3 bases are TGCGCCAGCAGCTTGGAGGGGTTCGGGGCCAACGTCCTGACTTTC. Its translation: CASSLEGFGANVLTF.

The rearrangement uses TRBV7-3 and TRBJ2-5; D not certain. CDR1 SGHTA and CDR2 FQGTGA come from the germline V gene. The ends were cut back, 3 bases at V and 1 base at J, with 6 bases in the middle. This CDR3 has 13 residues. The CDR3 DNA reads as TGTGCCAGCAGCTTTGACTCCCAAGAGACCCAGTACTTC. It yields the protein CASSFDSQETQYF.

This clone was found once. The rearrangement joins TRBV5-1 to TRBJ2-5, with 9 bases fitting TRBD1. The CDR3 sequence is 12 residues long. V dropped 7 bases and J dropped 6; count of bases not matched to a gene: 4. Germline CDR1 is SGHRS and CDR2 is YFSETQ. CDR3 amino acids: CASEGQGKTQYF. CDR3 sequence (DNA): TGCGCCAGCGAGGGACAGGGCAAGACCCAGTACTTC.

The chain links TRBV10-3 to TRBJ1-2; D ambiguous. Germline V lookup: CDR1 ENHRY, CDR2 SYGVKD. This CDR3 has 14 amino acids. The V end lost 7 bases, the J end lost 6 bases, and 18 bases lay between the germline ends. As DNA, the CDR3 is TGTGCCATCACCCCCTCCGTGAGGGTGGATGGCTACACCTTC. Amino acids: CAITPSVRVDGYTF.